This paragraph covers one T cell receptor beta chain sequence. The antigen is not known. Germline is not matched at one junction end, which may reflect a read error. The sample comes from a study of breast tumors, draining lymph nodes, adjacent tissues. Overall study findings and caveats: Most tumor T cells seemingly derive from lymph node, then expand in tumor. The lymph node origin of tumor T cells was framed as consistent with a hypothesis, not demonstrated. Tumor TCR diversity was below lymph nodes but above nontumor tissue.

The CDR3 runs 13 residues. Germline V gives CDR1 GTSNPN, CDR2 SVGIG (reference sequence). TCRdb re-derived calls from the multiplex PCR reads in MiXCR, one entry per CDR3 protein. The sample consists of fewer than 85,000 distinct CDR3 sequences, approximately 20% of them appearing once. The lymph nodes were axillary draining lymph nodes from breast cancer patients. Sequencing was carried out using axillary lymph node tissue. The clonotype originates from a female donor with breast cancer. Some clones in this sample may be carry-over from other donors' samples. This chain uses TRBV30 with TRBJ2-5, with no clear D. CDR3: CTWSTGLQETQYF. The CDR3 coding sequence is TGTACCTGGAGTACGGGCCTCCAAGAGACCCAGTACTTC.